The 25 T cell receptor beta chains below come from one sample, sequenced in a study of a mutant IDH1 vaccine in newly diagnosed glioma. Sequenced by immunoSEQ multiplex PCR; TCRdb stores in-frame clones only, minus some. The sample consists of about 30,000 clones, around four fifths of them appearing once. No antigens are known for them. Noted time point: week 35, safety follow-up. Each vaccine dose was 300 ug of mutant IDH1 20-mer peptide, with topical imiquimod. The sequences come from PBMCs, collected from a glioma patient whose treatment included an IDH1 peptide vaccine. These receptors originate from a woman aged 40 to 49 with glioma.

The J gene is TRBJ2-7, the V gene TRBV2, with 8 bases aligning to TRBD1. In germline, CDR1 is SNHLY, CDR2 FYNNEI. CDR3 length equals 14 residues. The V gene end was trimmed by 8 bases and the J gene end by 5 bases; junction bases not matched to a gene: 11. The CDR3 DNA is TGTGCCAGCCGACACCCGGGACAGGTTAACGAGCAGTACTTC. This gives the protein CASRHPGQVNEQYF.

This clone has only one observation. This chain uses TRBV6-6 with TRBJ1-1; no clear D gene. Trimming took 5 bases from V and 2 from J, leaving 9 bases between them. Per the germline V gene, CDR1 is MNHNY and CDR2 is SVGAGI (reference sequence). The CDR3 sequence is 13 residues long. The CDR3, as DNA: TGTGCCAGCAGTCGGACTAAAAACACTGAAGCTTTCTTT. It specifies CASSRTKNTEAFF.

CDR3 bases: TGTGCCAGCAGTTCGACAGGGGGCGACACTGAAGCTTTCTTT. It codes for CASSSTGGDTEAFF. The chain is built from TRBV7-9 and TRBJ1-1; 10 bases are a match to TRBD1. Germline-derived CDR1 and CDR2 are SEHNR and FQNEAQ (reference sequence). The V and J ends lost 6 bases and 3 bases, in that order; junction bases with no gene match: 4. CDR3 size: 14 residues. The entire variable domain, with the rest obtained from reference TRBV7-9 and TRBJ1-1, is as follows: DTGVSQNPRHKITKRGQNVTFRCDPISEHNRLYWYRQTLGQGPEFLTYFQNEAQLEKSRLLSDRFSAERPKGSFSTLEIQRTEQGDSAMYLCASSSTGGDTEAFFGQGTRLTVV.

This chain links TRBV7-6 with TRBJ2-2; D is unclear. The V gene's germline CDR1 is SGHVS and CDR2 FNYEAQ. The CDR3 sequence is 16 residues long. Trimming pared 5 bases from V and 0 bases from J, leaving 13 bases between. The CDR3 sequence: CASSPVGTTNTGELFF. The CDR3, as DNA: TGTGCCAGCAGCCCCGTGGGCACCACGAACACCGGGGAGCTGTTTTTT.

The chain employs TRBV6-1 and TRBJ2-1, with D perhaps being TRBD1 or TRBD2 (5 bases each). The CDR3 totals 15 residues. Trimming removed 6 bases at V and 4 bases at J, with 16 bases between. Germline V lookup: CDR1 MNHNS, CDR2 SASEGT. CDR3 region: CASSEGPSEYNEQFF. The CDR3 DNA follows: TGTGCCAGCAGCGAGGGGCCTTCGGAATACAATGAGCAGTTCTTC.

The chain combines TRBV4-1 with TRBJ1-2; no clear D gene. Deletions cut 0 bases from V and 2 bases from J, with 13 bases between. CDR3 length equals 16 residues. CDR1 is MGHRA, CDR2 YSYEKL, per germline. The CDR3 DNA follows: TGCGCCAGCAGCCAAGATTTATACGAATCAAACTATGGCTACACCTTC. This sequence encodes CASSQDLYESNYGYTF.

This chain links TRBV21-1 with TRBJ1-1; TRBD1 is the table's D call, not checked against the DNA. TRBV21-1 is flagged as a pseudogene. There are 15 residues in the CDR3. In DNA form, the CDR3 reads TGTGCCAGCAGCAAAGCGCAGGGGTGGGACACTGAAGCTTTCTTT. This encodes CASSKAQGWDTEAFF.

The chain joins TRBV7-8 to TRBJ2-2, with D unclear. V was shortened by 3 bases and J by 1 base, with 12 bases between the two germline ends. Germline V CDR1 and CDR2: SGHVS, FQNEAQ. This CDR3 spans 16 amino acids. CDR3 protein: CASSFRTTLNTGELFF. The CDR3 bases are TGTGCCAGCAGCTTCAGGACCACTTTGAACACCGGGGAGCTGTTTTTT.

The chain employs TRBV19 and TRBJ2-6; D perhaps matches TRBD1 (5 bases). The CDR3 extends over 16 amino acids. V dropped 10 bases and J dropped 1 base, with 17 bases sitting between them. Looked up from germline, CDR1 is LNHDA and CDR2 is SQIVND (reference sequence). The CDR3 DNA is TGTGCCACCCTTGGCAGGGTATATTCTGGGGCCAACGTCCTGACTTTC. Protein: CATLGRVYSGANVLTF.

The chain joins TRBV10-3 to TRBJ1-2; D perhaps matches TRBD1 (5 bases). V gave up 4 bases and J gave up 4 bases, with 10 bases separating them. There are 13 residues in the CDR3. Germline-derived CDR1 and CDR2 are ENHRY and SYGVKD. Here the CDR3 DNA reads TGTGCCATCAGTGTTGACAGCTTCTATGGCTACACCTTC. Encoded protein: CAISVDSFYGYTF.

The chain links TRBV7-6 to TRBJ1-1, with 9 bases that match TRBD1. This CDR3 is 17 amino acids long. Germline-derived CDR1 and CDR2 are SGHVS and FNYEAQ. The V and J ends lost 1 base and 5 bases, in that order; junction bases with no gene match: 11. CDR3: CASSLEAGDRGWTEAFF. The CDR3 DNA follows: TGTGCCAGCAGCTTAGAGGCTGGTGACAGGGGGTGGACTGAAGCTTTCTTT. Variable domain in full (rest from reference TRBV7-6 and TRBJ1-1): GAGVSQSPRYKVTKRGQDVALRCDPISGHVSLYWYRQALGQGPEFLTYFNYEAQQDKSGLPNDRFSAERPEGSISTLTIQRTEQRDSAMYRCASSLEAGDRGWTEAFFGQGTRLTVV.

The V gene is TRBV15, the J gene TRBJ1-1, with D uncertain. Per germline, CDR1 LNHNV and CDR2 YYDKDF (reference sequence). CDR3 length: 12 amino acids. The germline V and J ends were trimmed by 0 bases and 7 bases, with 6 bases remaining between them. CDR3 region: CATSRERVEAFF. CDR3 bases: TGTGCCACCAGCAGAGAACGTGTTGAAGCTTTCTTT.

This sequence joins TRBV19 and TRBJ2-7; D possibly corresponds to TRBD1 (6 bases). The CDR3 runs to 15 residues. CDR1 LNHDA and CDR2 SQIVND come from the germline V gene (reference sequence). V was clipped by 4 bases and J by 1 base, with 14 bases between them. CDR3 sequence: CASSTSTGGSYEQYF. As DNA, the CDR3 is TGTGCCAGTAGTACCTCGACAGGCGGATCCTACGAGCAGTACTTC. Combining the CDR3 with reference TRBV19 and TRBJ2-7 gives the whole variable domain DGGITQSPKYLFRKEGQNVTLSCEQNLNHDAMYWYRQDPGQGLRLIYYSQIVNDFQKGDIAEGYSVSREKKESFPLTVTSAQKNPTAFYLCASSTSTGGSYEQYFGPGTRLTVT.

V is TRBV30 and J is TRBJ1-2; D perhaps matches TRBD1 (6 bases). V lost 4 bases to trimming and J lost 7 bases, with 19 bases between them. Germline V gives CDR1 GTSNPN, CDR2 SVGIG (reference sequence). This CDR3 has 14 amino acids. The CDR3: CAWTTTGWASGYTF. The CDR3 DNA reads as TGTGCCTGGACCACTACAGGGTGGGCGTCTGGCTACACCTTC.

V and J are TRBV5-5 and TRBJ1-5; unclear D gene. With 0 bases removed from V and 6 bases from J, the gap between germline ends came to 13 bases. This CDR3 region has 15 residues. Looked up from germline, CDR1 is SGHKS and CDR2 is YYEKEE (reference sequence). The CDR3 region is CASSLEVGLGQPQHF. The DNA for the CDR3 is TGTGCCAGCAGCTTGGAGGTGGGGTTGGGTCAGCCCCAGCATTTT.

The V gene is TRBV6-1, the J gene TRBJ2-5; 8 nucleotides match TRBD2. There are 14 residues in the CDR3. After removal of 7 bases from V and 3 bases from J, the junction contained 7 bases not matched to a gene. Germline loops: CDR1 MNHNS, CDR2 SASEGT. The CDR3 bases are TGTGCCAGCACTCCGGGACTAGTCAAAGAGACCCAGTACTTC. Its translation is CASTPGLVKETQYF.

This rearrangement joins TRBV12-5 to TRBJ1-2; D ambiguous. Germline V CDR1 and CDR2: LGHNT, FRNRAP. This CDR3 is 14 amino acids long. V was pared by 3 bases and J by 1 base, with 9 bases between. Written as DNA, the CDR3 is TGTGCTAGTGGTTTCGGGCGAGTTAACTATGGCTACACCTTC. This encodes CASGFGRVNYGYTF. The entire variable domain, with the rest obtained from reference TRBV12-5 and TRBJ1-2, is as follows: DARVTQTPRHKVTEMGQEVTMRCQPILGHNTVFWYRQTMMQGLELLAYFRNRAPLDDSGMPKDRFSAEMPDATLATLKIQPSEPRDSAVYFCASGFGRVNYGYTFGSGTRLTVV.

The chain recombines TRBV10-3 with TRBJ2-7; D is uncertain. Per the germline V gene, CDR1 is ENHRY and CDR2 is SYGVKD. The CDR3 has 11 residues. V dropped 3 bases and J dropped 7 bases, with 7 bases sitting between them. CDR3 protein: CAISELREQYF. The CDR3 region has the DNA TGTGCCATCAGTGAACTTCGGGAGCAGTACTTC.

The chain carries TRBV19 and TRBJ2-5; tentatively, D is TRBD1 or TRBD2 (6 bases each). The CDR3 length is 16 residues. Trimming stripped 2 bases from V and 4 bases from J, with 17 bases between. CDR1 is LNHDA and CDR2 is SQIVND in the germline V gene (reference sequence). CDR3 residues: CASSIPGAMRGETQYF. The CDR3 DNA reads TGTGCCAGTAGTATACCGGGGGCTATGCGTGGAGAGACCCAGTACTTC. Supplemented by reference TRBV19 and TRBJ2-5, the full variable domain reads DGGITQSPKYLFRKEGQNVTLSCEQNLNHDAMYWYRQDPGQGLRLIYYSQIVNDFQKGDIAEGYSVSREKKESFPLTVTSAQKNPTAFYLCASSIPGAMRGETQYFGPGTRLLVL.

The chain combines TRBV6-6 with TRBJ2-7; a possible D gene is TRBD1 (6 bases). The CDR3 length is 13 residues. Trimming took off 4 bases at V and 5 bases at J, with 12 bases between the two ends. CDR1 MNHNY and CDR2 SVGAGI come from the germline V gene (reference sequence). CDR3 loop: CASSLGQGNEQYF. The DNA of the CDR3 is TGTGCCAGCAGTTTGGGACAAGGTAACGAGCAGTACTTC.

This clone was recorded a few times. The chain combines TRBV19 with TRBJ1-5, with D unclear. Germline CDR1 is LNHDA and CDR2 is SQIVND (reference sequence). The CDR3 covers 15 residues. Trimming took off 5 bases at V and 4 bases at J, with 15 bases between the two ends. The CDR3 is CASSSRNLGNQPQHF. The DNA for the CDR3 is TGTGCCAGTAGTTCCAGGAACCTAGGGAATCAGCCCCAGCATTTT. Together with reference TRBV19 and TRBJ1-5, the CDR3 gives the full variable domain: DGGITQSPKYLFRKEGQNVTLSCEQNLNHDAMYWYRQDPGQGLRLIYYSQIVNDFQKGDIAEGYSVSREKKESFPLTVTSAQKNPTAFYLCASSSRNLGNQPQHFGDGTRLSIL.

This clone was recorded once. J is TRBJ1-5 and V is TRBV7-6; no firm D call. CDR1 is SGHVS and CDR2 is FNYEAQ in the germline V gene. The CDR3 runs to 13 residues. V was pared by 2 bases and J by 7 bases, with 9 bases between. CDR3 sequence (DNA): TGTGCCAGCAGCTTAAGTGGAGGGCAGCCCCAGCATTTT. It translates to CASSLSGGQPQHF.

This clone occurred once. The DNA of the CDR3 is TGTGCCAGCAGTCTTAGAGAGGGGAAAATAGTCACCTTC. This translates into CASSLREGKIVTF. The chain employs TRBV27 and TRBJ1-2; tentatively, D is TRBD1 (5 bases). The CDR3 spans 13 residues. Per the germline V gene, CDR1 is MNHEY and CDR2 is SMNVEV (reference sequence). V lost 5 bases and J lost 13, with 20 bases in between.

This rearrangement joins TRBV9 to TRBJ1-2; 7 bases line up with TRBD1. Trimming took 5 bases from V and 5 from J; bases not matched to a gene: 6. The CDR3 is 13 amino acids. Germline lookup yields CDR1 SGDLS and CDR2 YYNGEE. CDR3 amino acids: CASRGTVQYGYTF. The CDR3 DNA reads TGTGCCAGCAGGGGGACAGTCCAGTATGGCTACACCTTC.

This sequence joins TRBV29-1 and TRBJ1-2; D remains ambiguous. This CDR3 is built from 12 residues. V lost 7 bases, J lost 8 bases, and 17 bases lay in between. Germline CDR1 reads SQVTM; CDR2 reads ANQGSEA. CDR3 loop: CSAQALRTGYTF. The CDR3 nucleotides read TGCAGCGCTCAGGCCCTACGCACCGGCTACACCTTC.